This paragraph covers one TCR beta chain sequence. Its antigen is unidentified. TCRdb's table, derived via immunoSEQ multiplex PCR, lists solely in-frame clones and lacks some. The repertoire holds about 150,000 clones, with 85% to 95% as singletons. The sample originates from a study of T cell responses to AZD1222 COVID-19 vaccine. Second-dose intervals near 4 or 12 weeks were combined. CDR1 is ENHRY and CDR2 is SYGVKD in the germline V gene. The CDR3 consists of 13 residues. V was pared by 3 bases and J by 0 bases, with 5 bases between. Regarding the study as a whole: Seropositive at baseline were only a handful of AZD1222 recipients. Most donors were white British and more were female, and clonal diversity was possibly underestimated.

This sample comprised peripheral blood, obtained 28 days after the second AZD1222 dose. The chain carries TRBV10-3 and TRBJ1-1; D gene unclear. The TCR comes from an adult who received the AZD1222 COVID-19 vaccine. The CDR3 sequence is CAISDTVNTEAFF. CDR3 bases: TGTGCCATCAGTGATACAGTGAACACTGAAGCTTTCTTT.